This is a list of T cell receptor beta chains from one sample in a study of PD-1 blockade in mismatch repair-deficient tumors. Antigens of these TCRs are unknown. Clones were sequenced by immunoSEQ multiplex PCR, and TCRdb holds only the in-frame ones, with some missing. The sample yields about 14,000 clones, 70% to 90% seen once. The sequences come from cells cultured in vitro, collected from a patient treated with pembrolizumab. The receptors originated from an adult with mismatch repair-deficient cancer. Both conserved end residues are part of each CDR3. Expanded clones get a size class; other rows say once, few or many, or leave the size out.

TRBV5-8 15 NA CASSARGRGTDTQYF
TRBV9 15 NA CASSETSSSSYEQYF
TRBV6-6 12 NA CASRFLGNEQFF
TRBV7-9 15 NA CASSRTGTRDYEQYF
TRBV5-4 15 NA CASRARGALDTEAFF
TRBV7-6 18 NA CASSLGPSRVSYNSPLHF
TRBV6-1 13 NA CASRPSSGNTIYF
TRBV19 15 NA CASSRWERSNQPQHF
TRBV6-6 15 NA CASSDPGFPTYEQYF
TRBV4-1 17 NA CASSQADSLANLYGYTF
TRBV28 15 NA CASSYYRDSGNTIYF
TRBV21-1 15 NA CASSGSKLAKNIQYF
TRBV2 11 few CASSREYEQYF
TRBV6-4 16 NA CASTGQGGLAGYEQYF
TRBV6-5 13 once CASRQGSGTEAFF
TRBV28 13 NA CASSLLHSYEQYF
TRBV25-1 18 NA CASSEGHNSGRGADTQYF
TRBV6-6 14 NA CASSPPGASLEQYF
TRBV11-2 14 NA CASSLVRSTDTQYF
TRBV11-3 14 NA CASSLDMGLETQYF
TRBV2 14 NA CASTQLPSGNEQFF
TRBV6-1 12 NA CASSDNGVSYTF
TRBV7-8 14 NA CASSVGGVNTEAFF
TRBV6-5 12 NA CASSGGLNEQFF
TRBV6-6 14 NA CASSPRGLNTEAFF
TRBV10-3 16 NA CAISEPGLARSYEQYF
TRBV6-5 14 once CASSYSSANTEAFF
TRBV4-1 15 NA CASSFPGQQNTEAFF
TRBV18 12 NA CASSPQTDTQYF
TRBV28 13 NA CASSLYPETEAFF
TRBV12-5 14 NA CASGLEGSNTEAFF
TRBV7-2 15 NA CASSTILAGADTQYF
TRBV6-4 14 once CASSDSGTTDTQYF
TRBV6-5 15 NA CASSILSSGSYEQYF
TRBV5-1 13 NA CASSVSSNQPQHF
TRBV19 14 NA CASYTGGLNTEAFF
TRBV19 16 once CASSIVTAGDIRPQHF
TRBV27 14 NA CASTNGLAGTEQFF
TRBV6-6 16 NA CASIGLAGVATGELFF
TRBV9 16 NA CASSALVTTSADTQYF
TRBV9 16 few CASSVVGTISTDTQYF
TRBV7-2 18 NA CASSRIGTSGSPTDTQYF
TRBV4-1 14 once CASSPRTGTGELFF
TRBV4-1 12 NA CASRGFPGEAFF
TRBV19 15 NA CASSVLGQGSYEQYF
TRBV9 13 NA CASSPPRERTQYF
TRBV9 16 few CASSVPMRELGNEQFF
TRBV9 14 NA CASSVVGTTGEQYF
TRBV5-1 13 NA CASSLGLENEQFF
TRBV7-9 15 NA CASMSLAGRRDEQYF
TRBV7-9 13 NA CASSLGQLAEAFF
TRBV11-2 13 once CASSLGQGNSAFF
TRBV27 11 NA CASSFGDEQFF
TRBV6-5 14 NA CASSYRWNTGELFF
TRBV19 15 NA CASGGTGEKNTEAFF
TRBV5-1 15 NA CASSLTPGVDYGYTF